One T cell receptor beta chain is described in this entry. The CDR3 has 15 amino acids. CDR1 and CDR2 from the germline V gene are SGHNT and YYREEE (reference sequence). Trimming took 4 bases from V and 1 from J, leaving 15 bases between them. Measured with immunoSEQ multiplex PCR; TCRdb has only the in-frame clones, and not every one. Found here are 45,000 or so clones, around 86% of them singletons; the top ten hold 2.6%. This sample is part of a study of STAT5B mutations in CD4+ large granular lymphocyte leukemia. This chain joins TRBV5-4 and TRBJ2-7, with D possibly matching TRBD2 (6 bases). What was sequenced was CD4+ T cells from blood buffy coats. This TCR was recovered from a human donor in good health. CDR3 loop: CASSPTISGSYEQYF. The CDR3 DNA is TGTGCCAGCAGCCCAACCATTAGCGGATCCTACGAGCAGTACTTC. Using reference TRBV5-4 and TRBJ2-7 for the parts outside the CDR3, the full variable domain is ETGVTQSPTHLIKTRGQQVTLRCSSQSGHNTVSWYQQALGQGPQFIFQYYREEENGRGNFPPRFSGLQFPNYSSELNVNALELDDSALYLCASSPTISGSYEQYFGPGTRLTVT.